This is a list of T cell receptor beta chains from one sample in a study of shared clonotypes between healthy human individuals. This table comes from immunoSEQ multiplex PCR, and its TCRdb copy is limited to in-frame clones, with some not included. The repertoire holds a few million clones, around 95% seen once, with over 0.1% in the top ten. Material: naive CD4+ T cells sorted from blood. The receptors were gathered from a man younger than 35 in good health. Both conserved end residues are part of each CDR3. The D gene is left open where the match is weak. Only some rows state a clone size, as once, few, many or a class for expanded clones.

>TRBV6-6|-|TRBD1|TRBJ1-4
CASSWSRGQSNEKLFF
TGTGCCAGCAGTTGGAGCAGGGGGCAGAGTAATGAAAAACTGTTTTTT
>TRBV5-1|-|-|TRBJ2-3
CASSGMSGTDTQYF
TGCGCCAGCAGCGGAATGTCTGGCACAGATACGCAGTATTTT
>TRBV29-1|-|-|TRBJ1-1
CSVESGPAEAFF
TGCAGCGTTGAGTCAGGCCCGGCTGAAGCTTTCTTT
>TRBV28|-|-|TRBJ1-2
CASSLAGSSNYGYTF
TGTGCCAGCAGTTTAGCGGGTTCTTCTAACTATGGCTACACCTTC
>TRBV10-2|once|-|TRBJ2-7
CASSVDWSSYEQYF
TGCGCCAGCAGTGTGGACTGGTCCTCCTACGAGCAGTACTTC
>TRBV5-1|-|-|TRBJ2-3
CASSLGRGTSTDTQYF
TGCGCCAGCAGCTTGGGCAGGGGGACTAGCACAGATACGCAGTATTTT
>TRBV6-1|once|-|TRBJ2-7
CATLRAYEQYF
TGTGCCACCCTCCGTGCCTACGAGCAGTACTTC
>TRBV28|-|-|TRBJ1-1
CASSPAGPGSMNTEAFF
TGTGCCAGCAGTCCCGCCGGACCGGGTTCAATGAACACTGAAGCTTTCTTT
>TRBV5-8|once|-|TRBJ2-1
CASSLAGRGPFF
TGTGCCAGCAGCTTGGCAGGGCGGGGTCCGTTCTTC
>TRBV18|-|-|TRBJ2-4
CASSPQRGEGNIQYF
TGTGCCAGCTCACCACAGAGGGGCGAGGGAAACATTCAGTACTTC
>TRBV19|-|TRBD1|TRBJ1-5
CASLLHRDRENQPQHF
TGTGCCAGTCTACTCCACCGGGACAGGGAAAATCAGCCCCAGCATTTT
>TRBV30|-|-|TRBJ1-2
CAWRNRDYGYTF
TGTGCCTGGCGTAATAGGGACTATGGCTACACCTTC
>TRBV5-4|-|-|TRBJ2-1
CASSFGDTTTPSYNEQFF
TGTGCCAGCAGCTTCGGGGATACCACAACTCCTTCCTACAATGAGCAGTTCTTC
>TRBV7-2|-|-|TRBJ2-5
CASRAGWGVEETQYF
TGTGCCAGCAGGGCCGGGTGGGGGGTCGAAGAGACCCAGTACTTC
>TRBV2|-|-|TRBJ2-3
CASSLTDTQYF
TGTGCCAGCAGCTTAACAGATACGCAGTATTTT
>TRBV7-9|-|-|TRBJ1-2
CASSLAPLNYGYTF
TGTGCCAGCAGCTTAGCGCCGCTGAACTATGGCTACACCTTC